The 14 T cell receptor beta chains given below trace back to one sample, sequenced in a study of cytomegalovirus exposure and HLA in healthy donors. Primers for the PCR totalled 60 Vbeta and 13 Jbeta. The method was immunoSEQ multiplex PCR; TCRdb's version includes in-frame clones alone and lacks a portion of them. The sample has under 200,000 clones, 68% seen once. The sequenced sample was PBMCs. These receptors were taken from a man aged 50-59 years in good health and CMV-seronegative.

The chain has TRBV27 and TRBJ1-2, with D tentatively TRBD1 (6 bases). The germline V gene encodes CDR1 MNHEY and CDR2 SMNVEV (reference sequence). The germline V and J ends were trimmed by 4 bases and 5 bases, with 11 bases remaining between them. The CDR3 length is 13 residues. CDR3 region: CASSSDRTYGYTF. The CDR3 bases are TGTGCCAGCAGTTCAGACAGGACGTATGGCTACACCTTC.

The CDR3 loop reads CASSGGGNDEQYF. Here the CDR3 DNA reads TGTGCCAGCAGTGGTGGAGGGAACGACGAGCAGTACTTC. This rearrangement joins TRBV6-1 to TRBJ2-5; D may be TRBD2 (6 bases). The J call may be incorrect, as the DNA end agrees better with TRBJ2-7. This CDR3 has 13 amino acids. CDR1 and CDR2 from the germline V gene are MNHNS and SASEGT.

The chain combines TRBV5-6 with TRBJ1-4; 7 nucleotides agree with TRBD1. Trimming cost V 0 bases and J 8 bases; bases outside gene matches: 19. Germline V CDR1 and CDR2: SGHDT, YYEEEE. This CDR3 region has 19 residues. In DNA form, the CDR3 reads TGTGCCAGCAGCTTGGTCTCGCCGGGACAGCGTCGAAATCTCGAAAAACTGTTTTTT. It encodes CASSLVSPGQRRNLEKLFF.

The chain links TRBV6-5 to TRBJ1-2, with 9 positions matching TRBD1. Per the germline V gene, CDR1 is MNHEY and CDR2 is SVGAGI. V shed 5 bases, J shed 6 bases, and the junction held 7 bases outside the gene matches. The CDR3 covers 14 residues. The CDR3 loop reads CASSVNRGRDGYTF. CDR3 sequence (DNA): TGTGCCAGCAGTGTGAACAGGGGGCGGGATGGCTACACCTTC.

CDR3 in amino acids: CATSRDITRDYGYTF. DNA for the CDR3: TGTGCCACCAGCAGAGATATCACCAGGGACTATGGCTACACCTTC. The J gene is TRBJ1-2, the V gene TRBV15; D may be TRBD1 (5 bases). The germline V gene encodes CDR1 LNHNV and CDR2 YYDKDF (reference sequence). This CDR3 is built from 15 residues. V lost 0 bases to trimming and J lost 3 bases, with 11 bases between them.

The rearrangement joins TRBV5-4 to TRBJ2-2, with TRBD1 matching 7 bases. The CDR3 has 17 amino acids. From germline, CDR1 is SGHNT and CDR2 YYREEE (reference sequence). The V and J ends lost 1 base and 5 bases, in that order; junction bases with no gene match: 11. The CDR3 DNA is TGTGCCAGCAGCTTGTCGAGGGGACAGTCACCGACCGGGGAGCTGTTTTTT. This codes for CASSLSRGQSPTGELFF.

Points on this clone: The junction departs from germline at one end; a sequencing error may be responsible. The V and J genes are TRBV19 and TRBJ1-1, with a tentative D call TRBD1 (6 bases). The CDR3 is made up of 13 amino acids. CDR1 is LNHDA and CDR2 is SQIVND in the germline V gene (reference sequence). CDR3 in amino acids: CAGFNREHTEASF. For the CDR3, the DNA is TGTGCCGGATTTAACAGGGAACACACTGAAGCTTCCTTT.

V usage is TRBV11-2 and J usage is TRBJ1-2; tentative D call: TRBD1 (5 bases). V lost 1 base, J lost 5 bases, and 14 bases lay in between. This CDR3 contains 15 residues. The germline V gene has CDR1 SGHAT and CDR2 FQNNGV. CDR3 nucleotide sequence: TGTGCCAGCAGCTTAGGAATTGGGGCAGCATATGGCTACACCTTC. Amino acid sequence: CASSLGIGAAYGYTF. The full variable domain, its missing parts supplied by reference TRBV11-2 and TRBJ1-2, is EAGVAQSPRYKIIEKRQSVAFWCNPISGHATLYWYQQILGQGPKLLIQFQNNGVVDDSQLPKDRFSAERLKGVDSTLKIQPAKLEDSAVYLCASSLGIGAAYGYTFGSGTRLTVV.

V and J are TRBV7-2 and TRBJ2-3, with a weak D call TRBD2 (7 bases). Trimming removed 5 bases at V and 0 bases at J, with 18 bases between. This CDR3 is 17 amino acids long. Germline CDR1 reads SGHTA; CDR2 reads FQGNSA. The CDR3 DNA follows: TGTGCCAGCAGCGTTCGTGGGGGCGGGGGAAGCACAGATACGCAGTATTTT. Encoded protein: CASSVRGGGGSTDTQYF.

The chain recombines TRBV6-4 with TRBJ1-2; D is perhaps TRBD1 (5 bases). There are 17 residues in the CDR3. Looked up from germline, CDR1 is MRHNA and CDR2 is SNTAGT. V lost 6 bases and J lost 4, with 24 bases in between. The CDR3 reads CASSVASTAEVSYGYTF. The CDR3 DNA follows: TGTGCCAGCAGCGTAGCTTCGACAGCCGAAGTTTCCTATGGCTACACCTTC.

J is TRBJ1-6 and V is TRBV7-9, with a tentative D call TRBD1 (5 bases). Looked up from germline, CDR1 is SEHNR and CDR2 is FQNEAQ (reference sequence). V was shortened by 1 base and J by 10 bases, with 14 bases between the two germline ends. This CDR3 spans 15 amino acids. DNA of the CDR3: TGTGCCAGCAGCTTAGAAGGGGAAAGGGGCTCACCCCTCCACTTT. It is translated as CASSLEGERGSPLHF.

This chain links TRBV18 with TRBJ2-5; TRBD2 is a possible D gene (7 bases). From germline, CDR1 is KGHSH and CDR2 LQKENI. The CDR3 runs 16 residues. V gave up 0 bases and J gave up 1 base, with 12 bases separating them. In DNA form, the CDR3 reads TGTGCCAGCTCACCACCGCTAGGGGGGGTCCAAGAGACCCAGTACTTC. It specifies CASSPPLGGVQETQYF.

This chain uses TRBV6-5 with TRBJ2-7; D may be TRBD2 (6 bases). The CDR3 loop spans 15 amino acids. CDR1 MNHEY and CDR2 SVGAGI come from the germline V gene. V lost 5 bases to trimming and J lost 6 bases, with 20 bases between them. As DNA, the CDR3 is TGTGCCAGCAGTACCGTGGAGGGTGGTATACGCGAGCAGTACTTC. Its protein product is CASSTVEGGIREQYF.

CDR3 residues: CASSAIPTEGHGYTF. CDR3 DNA sequence: TGTGCCAGCTCGGCGATCCCGACAGAAGGCCACGGCTACACCTTC. V gene TRBV18 combines with J gene TRBJ1-2; possibly TRBD1 for D (5 bases). Germline V CDR1 and CDR2: KGHSH, LQKENI. The CDR3 has 15 amino acids. V dropped 6 bases and J dropped 8 bases, with 22 bases sitting between them.